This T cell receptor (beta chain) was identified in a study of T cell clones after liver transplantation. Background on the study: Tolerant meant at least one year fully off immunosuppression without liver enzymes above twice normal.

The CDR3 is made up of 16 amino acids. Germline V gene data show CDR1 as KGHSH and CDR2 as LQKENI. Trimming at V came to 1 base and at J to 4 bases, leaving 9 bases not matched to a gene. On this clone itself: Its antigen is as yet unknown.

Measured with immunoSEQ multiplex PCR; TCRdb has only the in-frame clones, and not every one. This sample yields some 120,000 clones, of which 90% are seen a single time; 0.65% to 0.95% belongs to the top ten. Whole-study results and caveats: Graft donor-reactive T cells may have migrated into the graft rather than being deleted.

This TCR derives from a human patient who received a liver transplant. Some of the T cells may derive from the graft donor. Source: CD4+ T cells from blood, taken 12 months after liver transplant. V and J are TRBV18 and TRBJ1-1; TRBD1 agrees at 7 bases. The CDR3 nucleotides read TGTGCCAGCTCACCACGTCGACAGGGTGGTGGCACTGAAGCTTTCTTT. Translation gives CASSPRRQGGGTEAFF.